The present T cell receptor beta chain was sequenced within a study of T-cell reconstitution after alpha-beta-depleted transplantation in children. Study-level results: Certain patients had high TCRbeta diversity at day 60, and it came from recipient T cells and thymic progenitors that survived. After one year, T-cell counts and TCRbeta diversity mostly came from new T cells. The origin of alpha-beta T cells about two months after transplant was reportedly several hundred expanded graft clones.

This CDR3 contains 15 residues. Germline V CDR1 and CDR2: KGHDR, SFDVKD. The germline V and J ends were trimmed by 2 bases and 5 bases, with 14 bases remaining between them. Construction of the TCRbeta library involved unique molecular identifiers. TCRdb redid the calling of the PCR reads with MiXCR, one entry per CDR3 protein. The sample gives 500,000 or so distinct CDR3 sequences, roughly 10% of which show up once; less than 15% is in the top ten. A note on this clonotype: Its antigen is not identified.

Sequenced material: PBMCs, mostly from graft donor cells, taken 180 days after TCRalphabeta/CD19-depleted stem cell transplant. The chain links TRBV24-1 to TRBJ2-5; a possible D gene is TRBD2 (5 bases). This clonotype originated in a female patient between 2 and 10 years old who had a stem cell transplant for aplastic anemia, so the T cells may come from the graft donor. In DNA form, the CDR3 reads TGTGCCACCAGTGATTCATCGGGGATTGGGGAGACCCAGTACTTC. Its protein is CATSDSSGIGETQYF.